The 9 T cell receptor beta chains in this list originate from one sample, sequenced in a study of response to subunit inactivated influenza vaccine. Each CDR3 protein gets one entry after TCRdb re-called the RT-PCR reads with MiXCR. The sample lists 860,000 or so distinct CDR3 sequences; 21% were seen once. The material was PBMCs from blood, obtained less than 6 days after vaccination. These receptors all come from a man aged 45 to 65 who received an inactivated influenza vaccine.

This clonotype was found a few times. The chain recombines TRBV20-1 with TRBJ1-5; D is ambiguous. The CDR3 extends over 15 amino acids. V lost 6 bases, J lost 2 bases, and 17 bases lay in between. Germline V lookup: CDR1 DFQATT, CDR2 SNEGSKA (reference sequence). The CDR3 sequence is CSARSRVNGNQPQHF. As DNA, the CDR3 is TGCAGTGCCAGATCAAGGGTTAATGGCAATCAGCCCCAGCATTTT.

This chain joins TRBV28 and TRBJ2-4; TRBD2 matches 8 bases. The CDR3 is 15 residues long. The germline gives CDR1 MDHEN, CDR2 SYDVKM. Germline trimming cut 6 bases from V and 6 bases from J; bases unmatched to any gene: 10. CDR3 nucleotide sequence: TGTGCCAGCAGATCTAGCGGGTTCGGCGGAAACATTCAGTACTTC. This translates into CASRSSGFGGNIQYF.

The chain recombines TRBV5-1 with TRBJ2-6; D is possibly TRBD1 (5 bases). The germline V and J ends were trimmed by 5 bases and 3 bases, with 15 bases remaining between them. The CDR3 totals 16 residues. CDR1 is SGHRS and CDR2 is YFSETQ in the germline V gene. CDR3 nucleotides: TGCGCCAGCAGACCCCAAACAGGAGATGGGGCCAACGTCCTGACTTTC. It yields the protein CASRPQTGDGANVLTF.

This chain links TRBV27 with TRBJ2-7; D unclear. The CDR3 runs to 14 residues. Deletions cut 5 bases from V and 2 bases from J, with 13 bases between. Germline CDR1 and CDR2: MNHEY and SMNVEV (reference sequence). The DNA for the CDR3 is TGTGCCAGCAGTCGACACCAAAGCACCTACGAGCAGTACTTC. Its translation: CASSRHQSTYEQYF.

This clonotype turned up a few times. The chain links TRBV4-3 to TRBJ2-3, with no clear D. CDR1 LGHNA and CDR2 YSLEER come from the germline V gene. The V end lost 0 bases, the J end lost 0 bases, and 16 bases lay between the germline ends. CDR3 length: 18 residues. The CDR3: CASSQDIYPAASTDTQYF. In nucleotides, the CDR3 is TGCGCCAGCAGCCAAGATATTTACCCGGCAGCGAGCACAGATACGCAGTATTTT.

This clonotype came up a few times. The V call is TRBV21-1, the J call TRBJ1-5; the DNA was not compared with TRBD1, the D call given in the table. TRBV21-1 is a listed pseudogene. The CDR3 runs to 15 residues. This CDR3 reads CASSKVAKGDQPQHF. The CDR3 region has the DNA TGTGCCAGCAGCAAAGTAGCCAAGGGGGATCAGCCCCAGCATTTT.

The rearrangement uses TRBV6-5 and TRBJ2-2; 9 nucleotides line up with TRBD1. There are 16 residues in the CDR3. V trimming: 0 bases; J trimming: 4 bases; junction bases outside the gene matches: 3. Germline values: CDR1 MNHEY, CDR2 SVGAGI. The CDR3 loop is CASSYSDRGTTGELFF. The DNA for the CDR3 is TGTGCCAGCAGTTACTCGGACAGGGGCACCACCGGGGAGCTGTTTTTT.

The V call is TRBV7-2, the J call TRBJ1-2; 12 bases agree with TRBD1. The V segment lost 3 bases and the J segment 13 bases; nucleotides outside the gene matches: 12. Germline V lookup: CDR1 SGHTA, CDR2 FQGNSA. CDR3 length: 15 residues. This chain's CDR3 is CASSLSGTGGFGSTF. CDR3 bases: TGTGCCAGCAGCTTGTCCGGGACAGGGGGCTTTGGTAGCACCTTC.

This clonotype was seen only a few times. The chain uses TRBV20-1 and TRBJ2-7, with D tentatively TRBD1 (6 bases). V was clipped by 0 bases and J by 2 bases, with 14 bases between them. CDR3 size: 15 residues. Germline CDR1 and CDR2: DFQATT and SNEGSKA (reference sequence). The CDR3 loop reads CSARDWAGDPYEQYF. The DNA of the CDR3 is TGCAGTGCTAGAGATTGGGCAGGGGACCCCTACGAGCAGTACTTC.